This T cell receptor beta chain was identified during a study of T cell responses to AZD1222 COVID-19 vaccine. Trimming took 0 bases from V and 9 from J, leaving 17 bases between them. In germline, CDR1 is LGHNA, CDR2 YSLEER. The CDR3 contains 15 residues. This table comes from immunoSEQ multiplex PCR, and its TCRdb copy is limited to in-frame clones, with some not included. The sample has 250,000 to 300,000 clones, around 93% seen once. Study observations and caveats: AZD1222 recipients seropositive at baseline numbered only 5 or 6. With dominance at 160-218 and 743-854, vaccine-associated CD4 TCRs spanned spike. Repertoire collection took place solely once the T cell response had peaked.

A word on this clone: Its antigen is unknown.

This sequence joins TRBV4-3 and TRBJ1-2; tentative D call: TRBD1 (6 bases). The sequences come from peripheral blood, collected 28 days after the second AZD1222 dose. This clonotype was obtained from an adult who received the AZD1222 COVID-19 vaccine. The CDR3 here is CASSQERTGYGSYTF. CDR3 nucleotide sequence: TGCGCCAGCAGCCAAGAGCGCACAGGGTATGGGAGCTACACCTTC.